The entry below describes one TCR beta chain. Its antigen is not identified. The data belong to a study of cytomegalovirus exposure and HLA in healthy donors. The wider study: Researchers previously reported finding roughly 120 million unique TCR beta sequences from about 179 million T cells. Counted in an early data release were about 86 million unique TCRs from HLA-typed donors. Of 398 genotyped donors, more than 75% clustered with self-reported Caucasian donors.

Study results and caveats: With DRB1 most and HLA-C fewest, TCR association rates differed between HLA loci in a later analysis.

The study ran its PCR with 60 Vbeta and 13 Jbeta primers. Clones were sequenced by immunoSEQ multiplex PCR, and TCRdb holds only the in-frame ones, with some missing. This table holds 100,000 to 150,000 clones, over 75% found once. From germline, CDR1 is MDHEN and CDR2 SYDVKM. The junction had 0 bases not matched to a gene; V was cut back by 0 bases and J by 1 base. This CDR3 comprises 16 residues. Sample: PBMCs. This TCR was sampled from a woman between 35 and 50 years old in good health and CMV-seropositive. The chain employs TRBV28 and TRBJ2-6; TRBD1 matches 7 bases. The CDR3 reads CASSLWDRSGANVLTF. The CDR3 bases are TGTGCCAGCAGTTTATGGGACAGGTCTGGGGCCAACGTCCTGACTTTC.